The T cell receptor (beta chain) under discussion was sequenced for a study of T cell changes during pregnancy in multiple sclerosis (dated by TCRdb to between 2017 and 2020). At the level of the whole study: In women with multiple sclerosis, the researchers looked at how the T cell repertoire shifted as pregnancy progressed.

Concerning this clone itself: No antigen is known for it. The CDR3 end shows no conserved phenylalanine or tryptophan, and so a read error is likely.

For CDR1 and CDR2, the germline V gene (reference sequence) lists MNHNY and SVGAGI. Counting both end residues, the CDR3 totals 15 amino acids. The read is trimmed to its CDR3 DNA, 45 bases read in frame from base 1. The V and J ends are trimmed by 6 bases and 4 bases, leaving 18 bases between them. Library prep was done by the immunoSEQ multiplex PCR assay. The source is immuneACCESS, and TCRdb retained only in-frame sequences with V and J called. Part of the clones is not carried over; for the studies checked, unresolved V genes explain less than half of this, and the remainder is unexplained. The sample table lists approximately 110,000 clones, roughly nine tenths of them with a count of one. The top ten clonotypes cover 3.5% of the sample.

The sample consisted of peripheral blood, taken after pregnancy. This sequence uses TRBV6-6 and TRBJ1-2; tentative D gene TRBD1, with 5 bases matching. The TCR sequence derives from a female donor with multiple sclerosis, enrolled in a pregnancy study. Read as DNA, the sequence is TGTGCCAGCAGCCACAAGACAGAGCCTACCTATGGCTACACCCTC. It translates as CASSHKTEPTYGYTL.